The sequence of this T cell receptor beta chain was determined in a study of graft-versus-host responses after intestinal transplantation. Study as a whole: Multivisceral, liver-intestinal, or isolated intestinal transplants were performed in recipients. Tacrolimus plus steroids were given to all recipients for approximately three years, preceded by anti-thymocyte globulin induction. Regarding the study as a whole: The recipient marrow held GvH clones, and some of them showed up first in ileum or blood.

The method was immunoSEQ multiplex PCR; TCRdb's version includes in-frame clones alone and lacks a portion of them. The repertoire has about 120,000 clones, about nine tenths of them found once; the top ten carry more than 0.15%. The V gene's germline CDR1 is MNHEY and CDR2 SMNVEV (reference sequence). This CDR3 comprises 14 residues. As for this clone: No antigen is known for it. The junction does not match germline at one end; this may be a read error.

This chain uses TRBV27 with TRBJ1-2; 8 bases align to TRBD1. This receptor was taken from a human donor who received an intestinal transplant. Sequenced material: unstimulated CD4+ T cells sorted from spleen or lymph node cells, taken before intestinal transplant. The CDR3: CANSLYGQGDGYTF. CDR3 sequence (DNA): TGTGCCAACAGTTTATACGGACAGGGAGATGGCTACACCTTC.